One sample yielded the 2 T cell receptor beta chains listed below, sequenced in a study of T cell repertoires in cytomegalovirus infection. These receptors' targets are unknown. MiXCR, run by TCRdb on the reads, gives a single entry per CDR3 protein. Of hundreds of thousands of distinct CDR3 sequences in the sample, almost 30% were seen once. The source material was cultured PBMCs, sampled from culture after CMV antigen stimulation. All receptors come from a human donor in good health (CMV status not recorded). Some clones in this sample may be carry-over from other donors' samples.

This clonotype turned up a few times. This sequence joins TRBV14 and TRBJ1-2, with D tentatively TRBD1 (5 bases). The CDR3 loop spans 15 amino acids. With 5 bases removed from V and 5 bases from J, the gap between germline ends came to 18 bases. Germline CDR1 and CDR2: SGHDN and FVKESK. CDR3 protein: CASSSGTIYWYGYTF. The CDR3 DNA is TGTGCCAGCAGCTCCGGGACTATCTACTGGTATGGCTACACCTTC.

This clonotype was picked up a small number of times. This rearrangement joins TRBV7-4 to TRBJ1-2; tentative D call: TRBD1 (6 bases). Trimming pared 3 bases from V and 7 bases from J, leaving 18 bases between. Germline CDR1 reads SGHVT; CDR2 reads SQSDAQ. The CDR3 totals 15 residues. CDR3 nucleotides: TGTGCCAGCAGCTTGTCTACGGCCAGGGGAACTGGCTACACCTTC. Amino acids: CASSLSTARGTGYTF.